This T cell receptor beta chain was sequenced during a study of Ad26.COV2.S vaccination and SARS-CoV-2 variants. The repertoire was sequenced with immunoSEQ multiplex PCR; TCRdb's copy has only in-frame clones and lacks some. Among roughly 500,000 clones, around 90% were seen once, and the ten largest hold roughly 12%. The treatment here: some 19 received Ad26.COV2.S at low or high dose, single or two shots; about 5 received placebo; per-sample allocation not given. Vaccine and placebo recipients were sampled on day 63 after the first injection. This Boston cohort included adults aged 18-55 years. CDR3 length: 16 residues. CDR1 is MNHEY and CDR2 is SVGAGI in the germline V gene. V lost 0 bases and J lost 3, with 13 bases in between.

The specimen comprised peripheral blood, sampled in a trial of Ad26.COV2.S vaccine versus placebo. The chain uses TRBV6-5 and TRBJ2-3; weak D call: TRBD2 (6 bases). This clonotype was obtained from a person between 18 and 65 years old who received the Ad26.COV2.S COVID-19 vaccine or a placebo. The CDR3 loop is CASSYSRGRITDTQYF. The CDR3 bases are TGTGCCAGCAGTTACTCGCGGGGCCGCATTACAGATACGCAGTATTTT.